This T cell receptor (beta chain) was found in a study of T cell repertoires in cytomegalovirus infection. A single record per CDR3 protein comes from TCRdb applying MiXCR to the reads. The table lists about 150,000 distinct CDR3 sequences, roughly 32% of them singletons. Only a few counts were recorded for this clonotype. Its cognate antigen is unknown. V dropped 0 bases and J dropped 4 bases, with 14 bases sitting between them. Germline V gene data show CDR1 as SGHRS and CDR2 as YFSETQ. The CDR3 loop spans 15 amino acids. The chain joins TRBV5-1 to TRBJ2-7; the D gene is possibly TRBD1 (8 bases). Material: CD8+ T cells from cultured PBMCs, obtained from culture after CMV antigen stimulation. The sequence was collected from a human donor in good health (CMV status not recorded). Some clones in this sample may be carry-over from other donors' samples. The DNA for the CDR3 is TGCGCCAGCAGCTTGGGGGCACAGGGGGGGTACGAGCAGTACTTC. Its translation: CASSLGAQGGYEQYF.